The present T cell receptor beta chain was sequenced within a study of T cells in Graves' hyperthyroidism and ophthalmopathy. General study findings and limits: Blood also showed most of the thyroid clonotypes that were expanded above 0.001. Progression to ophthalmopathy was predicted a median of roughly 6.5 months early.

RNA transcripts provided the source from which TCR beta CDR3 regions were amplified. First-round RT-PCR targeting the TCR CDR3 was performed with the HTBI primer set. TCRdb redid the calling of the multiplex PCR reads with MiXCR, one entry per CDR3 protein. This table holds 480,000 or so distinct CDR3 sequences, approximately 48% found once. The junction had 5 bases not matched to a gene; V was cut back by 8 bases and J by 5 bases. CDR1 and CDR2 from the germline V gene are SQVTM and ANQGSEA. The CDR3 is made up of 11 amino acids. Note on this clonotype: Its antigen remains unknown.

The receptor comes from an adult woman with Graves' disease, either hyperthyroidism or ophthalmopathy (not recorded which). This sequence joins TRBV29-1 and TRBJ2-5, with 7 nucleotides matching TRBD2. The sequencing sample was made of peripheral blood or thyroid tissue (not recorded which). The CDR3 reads CSIGGGETQYF. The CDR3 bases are TGCAGCATTGGGGGGGGGGAGACCCAGTACTTC.